This TCR beta chain is from a study of liver allograft versus peripheral blood T cells. Study-wide background: Transplanted livers held T cell receptor repertoires, and these were compared with repertoires in recipients' peripheral blood.

V shed 3 bases and J shed 8 bases, with 10 bases lying between them. The CDR3 consists of 12 residues. One entry per CDR3 protein, called by TCRdb with MiXCR from the reads. The data contain 6,500 to 9,000 distinct CDR3 sequences, under 20% of them singletons. The chain combines TRBV12-3 or TRBV12-4 with TRBJ1-2; D is unresolved. The sequence derives from a human patient who had a liver transplant. Some T cells may have originated in the graft donor. This chain's CDR3 is CASSFSPGGYTF. CDR3 nucleotide sequence: TGTGCCAGCAGTTTTTCCCCGGGCGGCTACACCTTC.